A selection of T cell receptor beta chains follows, all from one sample in a study of cytomegalovirus exposure and HLA in healthy donors. Sequencing used immunoSEQ multiplex PCR; TCRdb keeps in-frame clones, though not all of them. Altogether approximately 110,000 clones are present, around 70% being singletons, with the ten largest covering around 4%. The sequencing input was PBMCs. The receptor set was obtained from a woman aged 40 to 50 in good health and CMV-seronegative. Both conserved end residues are part of each CDR3. The D gene is left open where the match is weak. Only some rows state a clone size, as once, few, many or a class for expanded clones.

size	V	J	D	CDR3	DNA
-	TRBV7-9	TRBJ2-2	TRBD2	CASSFSSGNTGELFF	TGTGCCAGCAGCTTTTCTAGCGGAAACACCGGGGAGCTGTTTTTT
-	TRBV4-2	TRBJ2-7	-	CASSQGRVAYEQYF	TGTGCCAGCAGCCAAGGCCGCGTGGCCTACGAGCAGTACTTC
few	TRBV6-1	TRBJ1-3	-	CASSEEGRGYSGNTIYF	TGTGCCAGCAGTGAAGAAGGCAGGGGCTACTCTGGAAACACCATATATTTT
-	TRBV9	TRBJ2-7	-	CASSGTGKGVYEQYF	TGTGCCAGCAGCGGAACAGGAAAAGGGGTGTACGAGCAGTACTTC
-	TRBV4-3	TRBJ2-1	TRBD2	CASSQRLAGDEQFF	TGCGCCAGCAGCCAACGTCTAGCGGGAGATGAGCAGTTCTTC
-	TRBV5-1	TRBJ2-5	-	CASSLGPSEETQYF	TGCGCCAGCAGCTTGGGGCCTAGCGAGGAGACCCAGTACTTC
-	TRBV28	TRBJ1-4	TRBD1	CASSQGGEKLFF	TGTGCCAGCAGTCAGGGGGGTGAAAAACTGTTTTTT
-	TRBV7-9	TRBJ2-6	-	CASSNSGQRTLNVLTF	TGTGCCAGCAGCAACAGTGGACAGCGCACCCTCAACGTCCTGACTTTC
-	TRBV7-2	TRBJ2-1	TRBD2	CASSPTRGVNEQFF	TGTGCCAGCAGCCCCACTCGGGGGGTCAATGAGCAGTTCTTC
-	TRBV5-1	TRBJ1-5	-	CASSPDSRNQPQHF	TGCGCCAGCAGTCCCGACAGTAGAAATCAGCCCCAGCATTTT
-	TRBV9	TRBJ2-1	TRBD2	CASSVDGTSGGYNEQFF	TGTGCCAGCAGCGTAGATGGGACTAGCGGGGGCTACAATGAGCAGTTCTTC
-	TRBV19	TRBJ2-7	-	CASSIPGGGSEQYF	TGTGCCAGTAGTATCCCTGGTGGGGGGTCCGAGCAGTACTTC
-	TRBV7-9	TRBJ1-6	-	CASSPPGSSYNSPLHF	TGTGCCAGCAGCCCCCCCGGGAGCTCCTATAATTCACCCCTCCACTTT
-	TRBV7-2	TRBJ1-2	TRBD1	CASSPRQGGGYTF	TGTGCCAGCAGCCCTCGACAGGGAGGTGGCTACACCTTC
few	TRBV29-1	TRBJ1-4	-	CSVQGGGTNEKLFF	TGCAGCGTCCAGGGAGGTGGAACTAATGAAAAACTGTTTTTT
-	TRBV10-3	TRBJ1-2	TRBD1	CAISVRDRRDYGYTF	TGTGCCATCAGTGTACGGGACAGGCGAGACTATGGCTACACCTTC
few	TRBV7-2	TRBJ1-2	TRBD1	CASSPGQGGGSYWVGYTF	TGTGCCAGCAGCCCGGGACAGGGGGGCGGGTCTTATTGGGTTGGCTACACCTTC
-	TRBV19	TRBJ2-1	TRBD1	CASSVQTGDSRPLIF	TGTGCCAGTAGTGTCCAGACAGGGGATTCACGACCACTCATCTTC
once	TRBV11-2	TRBJ2-7	TRBD2	CASSLEASGSYEQYF	TGTGCCAGCAGCTTAGAGGCTAGCGGATCCTACGAGCAGTACTTC
-	TRBV7-9	TRBJ2-2	-	CASSPSGMNTGELFF	TGTGCCAGCAGCCCGTCAGGGATGAACACCGGGGAGCTGTTTTTT
few	TRBV30	TRBJ2-3	-	CAFYAWRVENTQYF	TGTGCCTTCTATGCGTGGCGGGTTGAGAATACGCAGTATTTT
-	TRBV18	TRBJ1-4	-	CASSPPGRGNEKLFF	TGTGCCAGCTCACCCCCAGGCAGGGGTAATGAAAAACTGTTTTTT
-	TRBV7-6	TRBJ2-7	TRBD2	CASSLSSGDSYEQYF	TGTGCCAGCAGCTTGTCTAGCGGGGATTCCTACGAGCAGTACTTC
-	TRBV11-3	TRBJ1-4	TRBD1	CASSLEKQGVNEKLFF	TGTGCCAGCAGCTTAGAGAAACAGGGGGTTAATGAAAAACTGTTTTTT
-	TRBV5-5	TRBJ1-1	-	CASSLRQGSPEAFF	TGTGCCAGCAGCCTGCGCCAGGGAAGCCCTGAAGCTTTCTTT
once	TRBV5-3	TRBJ2-3	TRBD2	CARRAGLAGGQNTDTQYF	TGTGCCAGAAGAGCGGGACTAGCGGGGGGTCAAAACACAGATACGCAGTATTTT
-	TRBV20-1	TRBJ1-1	-	CSALRGGPAFF	TGCAGTGCTCTCCGGGGAGGGCCAGCTTTCTTT
-	TRBV5-6	TRBJ1-3	TRBD1	CASSPDRENTIYF	TGTGCCAGCAGTCCCGACAGGGAAAACACCATATATTTT
few	TRBV5-1	TRBJ1-2	TRBD1	CASSQDRTYGYTF	TGCGCCAGCAGCCAGGACAGGACTTATGGCTACACCTTC
-	TRBV6-5	TRBJ2-7	TRBD1	CASSPQTGMDEQYF	TGTGCCAGCAGTCCTCAGACAGGGATGGACGAGCAGTACTTC
-	TRBV25-1	TRBJ2-1	TRBD1	CASRPNRGRIENEQFF	TGTGCCAGCAGGCCCAACAGGGGGCGAATAGAAAATGAGCAGTTCTTC
-	TRBV7-3	TRBJ2-3	TRBD2	CASSLGTRPSTDTQYF	TGTGCCAGCAGCTTGGGGACTAGACCTAGCACAGATACGCAGTATTTT
-	TRBV7-3	TRBJ2-7	-	CASSLEGQGNYEQYF	TGTGCCAGCAGCTTAGAAGGCCAGGGGAACTACGAGCAGTACTTC
-	TRBV6-5	TRBJ2-3	TRBD2	CASSRTSGSADTQYF	TGTGCCAGCAGTAGGACTAGCGGGAGCGCAGATACGCAGTATTTT
-	TRBV7-2	TRBJ2-3	-	CASSLGFGGRVSTDTQYF	TGTGCCAGCAGCTTAGGCTTCGGGGGGCGCGTAAGCACAGATACGCAGTATTTT
-	TRBV27	TRBJ2-7	TRBD1	CASSPWDRPYEQYF	TGTGCCAGCAGTCCCTGGGACAGACCGTACGAGCAGTACTTC
-	TRBV5-4	TRBJ2-5	-	CASSLGGGYETQYF	TGTGCCAGCAGCCTTGGGGGGGGCTACGAGACCCAGTACTTC
few	TRBV9	TRBJ2-5	TRBD2	CASSVAGGPVETQYF	TGTGCCAGCAGCGTAGCGGGAGGGCCTGTAGAGACCCAGTACTTC
-	TRBV19	TRBJ2-1	-	CASSIPGYRPEQFF	TGTGCCAGTAGTATTCCCGGGTATAGGCCTGAGCAGTTCTTC
-	TRBV7-2	TRBJ1-5	-	CASSLSQGWNQPQHF	TGTGCCAGCAGCTTAAGTCAGGGGTGGAATCAGCCCCAGCATTTT